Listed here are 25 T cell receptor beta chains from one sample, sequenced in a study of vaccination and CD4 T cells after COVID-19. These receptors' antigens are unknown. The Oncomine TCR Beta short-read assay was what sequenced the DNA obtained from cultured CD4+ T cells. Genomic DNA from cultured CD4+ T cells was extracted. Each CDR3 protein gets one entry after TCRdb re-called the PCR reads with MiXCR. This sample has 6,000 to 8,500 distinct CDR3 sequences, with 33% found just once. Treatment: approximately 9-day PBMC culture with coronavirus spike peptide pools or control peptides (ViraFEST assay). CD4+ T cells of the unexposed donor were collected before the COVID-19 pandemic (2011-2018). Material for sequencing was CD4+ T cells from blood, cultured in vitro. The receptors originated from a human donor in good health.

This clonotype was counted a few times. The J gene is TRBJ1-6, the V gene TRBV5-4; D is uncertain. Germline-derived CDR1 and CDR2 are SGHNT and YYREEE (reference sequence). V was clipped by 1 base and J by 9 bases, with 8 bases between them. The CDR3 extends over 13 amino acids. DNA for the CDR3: TGTGCCAGCAGCTTGTGGAACGGTTCACCCCTCCACTTT. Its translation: CASSLWNGSPLHF.

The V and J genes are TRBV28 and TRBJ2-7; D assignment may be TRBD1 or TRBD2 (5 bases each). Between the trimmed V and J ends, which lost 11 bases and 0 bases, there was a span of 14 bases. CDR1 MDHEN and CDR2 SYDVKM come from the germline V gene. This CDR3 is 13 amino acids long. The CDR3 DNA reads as TGTGCCTCCCTGGGGGAACCCTCCTACGAGCAGTACTTC. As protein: CASLGEPSYEQYF.

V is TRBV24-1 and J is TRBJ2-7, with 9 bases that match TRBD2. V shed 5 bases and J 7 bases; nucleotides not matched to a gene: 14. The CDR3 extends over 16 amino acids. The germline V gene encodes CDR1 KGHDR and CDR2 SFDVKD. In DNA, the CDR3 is TGTGCCACCAGTGGCTCAGCGGGGGGCCCTCTCGGAGAGCAGTACTTC. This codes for CATSGSAGGPLGEQYF.

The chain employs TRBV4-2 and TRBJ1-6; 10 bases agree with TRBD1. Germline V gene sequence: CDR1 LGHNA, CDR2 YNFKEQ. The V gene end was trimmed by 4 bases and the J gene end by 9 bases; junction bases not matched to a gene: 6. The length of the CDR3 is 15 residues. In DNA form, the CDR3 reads TGTGCCAGCAGCCGGGACAGGGGAAGGAGTTCACCCCTCCACTTT. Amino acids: CASSRDRGRSSPLHF.

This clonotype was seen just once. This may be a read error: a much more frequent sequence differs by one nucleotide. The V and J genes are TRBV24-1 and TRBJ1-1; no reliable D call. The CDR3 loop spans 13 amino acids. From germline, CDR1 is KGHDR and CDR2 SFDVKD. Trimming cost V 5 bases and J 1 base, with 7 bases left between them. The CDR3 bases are TGTGCCACCAGTGCTCCAGGGAACACTGAAGCTTTCTTT. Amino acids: CATSAPGNTEAFF.

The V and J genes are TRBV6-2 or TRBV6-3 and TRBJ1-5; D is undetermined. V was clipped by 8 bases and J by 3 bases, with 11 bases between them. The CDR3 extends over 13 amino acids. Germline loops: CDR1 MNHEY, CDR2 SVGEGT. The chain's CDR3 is CASVLGLNQPQHF. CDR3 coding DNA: TGTGCCAGCGTGTTAGGGCTCAATCAGCCCCAGCATTTT.

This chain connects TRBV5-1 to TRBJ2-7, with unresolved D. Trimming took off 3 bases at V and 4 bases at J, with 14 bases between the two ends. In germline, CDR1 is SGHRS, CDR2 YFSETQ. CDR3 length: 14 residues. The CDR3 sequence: CASSSLSQRYEQYF. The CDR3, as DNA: TGCGCCAGCAGCTCCCTTTCACAGAGGTACGAGCAGTACTTC.

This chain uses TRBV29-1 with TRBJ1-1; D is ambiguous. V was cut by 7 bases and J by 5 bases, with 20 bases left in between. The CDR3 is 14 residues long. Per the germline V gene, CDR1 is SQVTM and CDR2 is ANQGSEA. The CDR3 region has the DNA TGCAGCGCCCGTAAGGGTCCCGGAGGGACTGAAGCTTTCTTT. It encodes CSARKGPGGTEAFF.

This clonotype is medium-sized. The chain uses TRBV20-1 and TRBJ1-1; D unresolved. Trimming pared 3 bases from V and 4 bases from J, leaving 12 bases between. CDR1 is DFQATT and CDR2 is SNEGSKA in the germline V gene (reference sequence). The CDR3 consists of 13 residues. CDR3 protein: CSASAHPTTEAFF. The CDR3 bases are TGCAGTGCTAGTGCACACCCGACCACTGAAGCTTTCTTT.

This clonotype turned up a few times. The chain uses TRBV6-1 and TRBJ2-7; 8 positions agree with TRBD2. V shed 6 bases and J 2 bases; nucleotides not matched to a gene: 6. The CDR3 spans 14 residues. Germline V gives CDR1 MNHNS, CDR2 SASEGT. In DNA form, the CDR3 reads TGTGCCAGCAGCGCTAGCGGGCCACCCTACGAGCAGTACTTC. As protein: CASSASGPPYEQYF.

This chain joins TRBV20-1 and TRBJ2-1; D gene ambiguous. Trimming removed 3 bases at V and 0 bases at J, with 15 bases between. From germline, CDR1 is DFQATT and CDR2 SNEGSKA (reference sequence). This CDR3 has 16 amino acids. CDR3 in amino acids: CSASWAATPSYNEQFF. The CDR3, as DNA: TGCAGTGCTAGTTGGGCGGCAACCCCCTCCTACAATGAGCAGTTCTTC.

DNA of the CDR3: TGTGCCACCAGCAGACAGGGGGCCTCCGTCGCTGAAGCTTTCTTT. Its translation is CATSRQGASVAEAFF. The chain joins TRBV15 to TRBJ1-1; 8 nucleotides match TRBD1. Germline V lookup: CDR1 LNHNV, CDR2 YYDKDF (reference sequence). The V and J ends lost 2 bases and 6 bases, in that order; junction bases with no gene match: 8. This CDR3 spans 15 amino acids.

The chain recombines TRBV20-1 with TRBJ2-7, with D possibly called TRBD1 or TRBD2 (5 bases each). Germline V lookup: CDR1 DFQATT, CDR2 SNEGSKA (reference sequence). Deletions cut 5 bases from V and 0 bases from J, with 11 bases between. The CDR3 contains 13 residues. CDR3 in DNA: TGCAGTGCTCTCGGGACGGTCTCCTACGAGCAGTACTTC. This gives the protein CSALGTVSYEQYF.

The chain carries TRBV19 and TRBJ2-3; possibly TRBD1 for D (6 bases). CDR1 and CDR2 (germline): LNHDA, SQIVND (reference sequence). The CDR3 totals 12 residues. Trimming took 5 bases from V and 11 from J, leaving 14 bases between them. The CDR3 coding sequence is TGTGCCAGTAGTCCTCAGGGGAGTGGGCAGTATTTT. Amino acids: CASSPQGSGQYF.

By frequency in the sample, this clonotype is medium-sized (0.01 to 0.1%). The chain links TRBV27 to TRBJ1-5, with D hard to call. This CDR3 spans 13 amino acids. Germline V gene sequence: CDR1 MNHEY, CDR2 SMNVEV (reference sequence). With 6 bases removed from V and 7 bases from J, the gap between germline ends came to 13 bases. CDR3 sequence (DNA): TGTGCCAGCAGCATAGAGGCAGGCCAGCCCCAGCATTTT. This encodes CASSIEAGQPQHF.

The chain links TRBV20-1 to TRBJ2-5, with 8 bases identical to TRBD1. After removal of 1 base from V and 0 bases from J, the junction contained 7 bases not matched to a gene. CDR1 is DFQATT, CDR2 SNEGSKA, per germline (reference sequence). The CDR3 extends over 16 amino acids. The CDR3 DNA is TGCAGTGCTAGAGCCGGGACAGGAAATCACCAAGAGACCCAGTACTTC. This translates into CSARAGTGNHQETQYF.

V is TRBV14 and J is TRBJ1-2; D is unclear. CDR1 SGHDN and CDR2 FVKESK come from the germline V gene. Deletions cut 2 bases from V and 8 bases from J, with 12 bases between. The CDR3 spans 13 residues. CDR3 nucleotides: TGTGCCAGCAGCCAAATTGGCCGCGAGGGCTACACCTTC. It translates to CASSQIGREGYTF.

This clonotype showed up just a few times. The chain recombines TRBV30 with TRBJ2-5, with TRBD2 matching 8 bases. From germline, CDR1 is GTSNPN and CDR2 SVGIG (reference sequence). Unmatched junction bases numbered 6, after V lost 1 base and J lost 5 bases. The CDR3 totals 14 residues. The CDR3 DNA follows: TGTGCCTGGAGTGCGGGAGGGGTACCGGAGACCCAGTACTTC. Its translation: CAWSAGGVPETQYF.

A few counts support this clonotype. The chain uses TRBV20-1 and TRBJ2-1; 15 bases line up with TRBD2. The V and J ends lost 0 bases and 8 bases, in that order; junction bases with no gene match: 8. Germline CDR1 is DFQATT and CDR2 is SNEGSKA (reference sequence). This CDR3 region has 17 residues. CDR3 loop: CSARDPRTSGRGDEQFF. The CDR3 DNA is TGCAGTGCTAGAGACCCCCGGACTAGCGGGAGGGGGGATGAGCAGTTCTTC.

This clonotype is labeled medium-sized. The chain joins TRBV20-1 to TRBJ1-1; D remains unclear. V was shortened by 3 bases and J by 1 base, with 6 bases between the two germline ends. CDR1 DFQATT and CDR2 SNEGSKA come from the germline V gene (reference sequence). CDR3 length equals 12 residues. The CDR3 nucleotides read TGCAGTGCTAGGCGCACGAACACTGAAGCTTTCTTT. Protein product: CSARRTNTEAFF.

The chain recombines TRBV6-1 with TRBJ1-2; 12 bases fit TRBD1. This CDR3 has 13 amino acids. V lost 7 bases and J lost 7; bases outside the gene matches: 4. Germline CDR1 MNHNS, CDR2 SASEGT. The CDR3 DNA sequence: TGTGCCAGCATAGGGACAGGGGGCAGTGGCTACACCTTC. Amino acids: CASIGTGGSGYTF.

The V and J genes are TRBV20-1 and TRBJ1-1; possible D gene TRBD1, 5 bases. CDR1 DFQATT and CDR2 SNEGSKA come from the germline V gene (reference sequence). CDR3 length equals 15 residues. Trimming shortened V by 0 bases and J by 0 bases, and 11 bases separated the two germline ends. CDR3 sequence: CSARDGRQLNTEAFF. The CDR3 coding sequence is TGCAGTGCTAGAGATGGGAGACAGTTGAACACTGAAGCTTTCTTT.

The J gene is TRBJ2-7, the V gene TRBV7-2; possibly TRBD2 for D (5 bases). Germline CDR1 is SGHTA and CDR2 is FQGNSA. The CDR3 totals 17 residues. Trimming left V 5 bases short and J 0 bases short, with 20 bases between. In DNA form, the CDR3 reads TGTGCCAGCAGCCTAGATTCGTATCCGGGAAGCTCCTACGAGCAGTACTTC. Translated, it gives CASSLDSYPGSSYEQYF.

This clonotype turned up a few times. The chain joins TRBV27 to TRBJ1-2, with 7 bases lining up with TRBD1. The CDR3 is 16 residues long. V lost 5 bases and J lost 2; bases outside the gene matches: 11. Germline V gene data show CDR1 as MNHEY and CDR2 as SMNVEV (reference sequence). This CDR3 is CASSGGFVGGNYGYTF. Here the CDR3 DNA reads TGTGCCAGCAGTGGGGGATTCGTAGGGGGCAACTATGGCTACACCTTC.

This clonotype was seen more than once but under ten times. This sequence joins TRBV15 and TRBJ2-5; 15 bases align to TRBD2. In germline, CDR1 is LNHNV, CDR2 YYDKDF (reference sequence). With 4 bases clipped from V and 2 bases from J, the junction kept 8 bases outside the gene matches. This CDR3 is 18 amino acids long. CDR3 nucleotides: TGTGCCACCAGCAAGGGACTAGCGGGAGGAGGAGGACAAGAGACCCAGTACTTC. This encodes CATSKGLAGGGGQETQYF.